This T cell receptor beta chain originates from a study of PD-1 blockade in classical Hodgkin lymphoma. Study details: It was nivolumab at 3 mg/kg, given intravenously every 2 weeks, that patients received. Broader study findings: Patients starting nivolumab under 1 year after ASCT were excluded.

V lost 4 bases and J 0 bases, leaving 8 bases between the germline ends. Germline assignment: CDR1 SGDLS and CDR2 YYNGEE. This CDR3 has 15 residues. With no exception, relapse followed autologous stem cell transplantation in all patients, and brentuximab vedotin exposure varied. With respect to this clone: Its target is not known.

Clones were sequenced by immunoSEQ multiplex PCR, and TCRdb holds only the in-frame ones, with some missing. The table records fewer than 100,000 clones, about nine tenths of them present only once. The sequenced sample was peripheral blood mononuclear cells (PBMCs), obtained at baseline. V and J are TRBV9 and TRBJ2-6; D gene unclear. The receptor was isolated from a human donor with classical Hodgkin lymphoma. CDR3 sequence (DNA): TGTGCCAGCAGCCTTCTTATCTCTGGGGCCAACGTCCTGACTTTC. Its translation: CASSLLISGANVLTF.